Listed below are T cell receptor beta chains from one sample, sequenced in a study of blood T cell repertoires in COVID-19. Sequencing was performed with immunoSEQ multiplex PCR; in TCRdb, only in-frame clones are kept and a portion is missing. This table holds roughly 420,000 clones, approximately 90% found once. The sample taken for sequencing was PBMCs or T cells enriched from blood (not recorded which). All receptors come from a woman aged 25 to 39 with acute COVID-19. Each CDR3 is given without its conserved first and last residue.

TRBJ2-4,TRBV5-3,ARRKWGTLAKNIQY
TRBJ2-7,TRBV5-5,ASSLPRTGNIDEQY
TRBJ2-1,TRBV5-1,ASSPGRTSGNEQF
TRBJ1-6,TRBV25-1,ASSAGQGASYNSPLH
TRBJ1-4,TRBV4-2,ASSQGAGLNEKLF
TRBJ1-2,TRBV7-9,ASSGGGYGYT
TRBJ1-6,TRBV3-1/TRBV3-2,ASSRRHSPLH
TRBJ1-1,TRBV7-9,ASSPRAGGTEAF
TRBJ1-5,TRBV24-1,ATSGYRGRGLALGNQPQH
TRBJ1-2,TRBV5-8,ASSLTGAYGYT
TRBJ2-3,TRBV29-1,SVRRQGMTDTQY
TRBJ2-1,TRBV5-1,ASSLRPGGIDEQF
TRBJ2-3,TRBV7-9,ASSLVGQGGDTQY
TRBJ1-4,TRBV6-1,ASSVWGEGANEKLF
TRBJ1-1,TRBV9,ASSARGTGGPYTEAF
TRBJ1-3,TRBV2,ASSETVSLAGNTIY
TRBJ1-5,TRBV18,ASSPGQLGSNQPQH
TRBJ1-3,TRBV27,ASTARDGNTIY
TRBJ1-6,TRBV2,ASSERGYSSPLH
TRBJ2-3,TRBV29-1,SADGQGTDTQY
TRBJ2-1,TRBV5-1,ASSPGTGSYNEQF
TRBJ1-5,TRBV18,ASSPYQDSQPQH
TRBJ1-1,TRBV5-1,ASSLSRGSTLTEAF
TRBJ1-1,TRBV18,ASSGQSHTEAF
TRBJ1-4,TRBV7-2,ASSYQGSTSYEKLF
TRBJ1-2,TRBV7-2,ASSLGQAPNYGYT
TRBJ1-4,TRBV10-3,AISESDSLNEKLF
TRBJ2-7,TRBV5-6,ASSLGSKGAREQY
TRBJ2-1,TRBV23-1,ASSPHSHRGREEQF
TRBJ2-3,TRBV7-9,ASRWGQSTDTQY
TRBJ2-3,TRBV28,ASSSDRVVYTQY
TRBJ1-2,TRBV24-1,APDWGHYGYT
TRBJ2-7,TRBV9,ASSVAGGRASEQY
TRBJ1-5,TRBV6-5,ASSYSQGNQPQH
TRBJ1-1,TRBV11-3,ASSRRQGANTEAF
TRBJ1-2,TRBV3-1/TRBV3-2,ASGYRASGVFYGYT
TRBJ2-1,TRBV20-1,SASEGAFVNEQF
TRBJ1-4,TRBV28,ATTGDEKLF
TRBJ1-5,TRBV12-5,ASGFGQGGQPQH
TRBJ1-1,TRBV18,ASSRVRTGGDTEAF
TRBJ2-7,TRBV2,ASSWTGVGYEQY
TRBJ2-7,TRBV7-2,ASTPRLGEQY
TRBJ2-3,TRBV25-1,ASSELAGPGTDTQY
TRBJ1-5,TRBV19,ASSRDRTQPQH
TRBJ2-7,TRBV5-3,ARSLRAERDRASYEQY
TRBJ2-6,TRBV20-1,SASPGAGANVLT
TRBJ2-3,TRBV27,ASGTSFTDTQY
TRBJ1-2,TRBV3-1/TRBV3-2,ASSQGDSGSYT
TRBJ2-1,TRBV18,ASSVGGTNEQF
TRBJ2-7,TRBV9,ASSVGDTYEQY
TRBJ1-1,TRBV19,ASKQANTEAF
TRBJ1-1,TRBV14,ASSAGYDTTGYMNTEAF
TRBJ2-7,TRBV6-6,ASSHGQGTYEQY